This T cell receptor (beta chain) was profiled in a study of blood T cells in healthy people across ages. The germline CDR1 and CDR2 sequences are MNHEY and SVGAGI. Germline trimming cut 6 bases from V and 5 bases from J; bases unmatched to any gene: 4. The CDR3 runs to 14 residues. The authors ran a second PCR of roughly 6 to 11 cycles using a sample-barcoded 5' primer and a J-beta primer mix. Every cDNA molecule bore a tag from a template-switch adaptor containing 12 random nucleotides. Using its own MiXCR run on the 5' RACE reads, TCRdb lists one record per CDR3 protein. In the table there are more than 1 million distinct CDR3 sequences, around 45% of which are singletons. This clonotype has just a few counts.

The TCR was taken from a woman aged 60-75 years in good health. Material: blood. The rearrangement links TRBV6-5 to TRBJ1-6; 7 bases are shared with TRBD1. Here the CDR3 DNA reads TGTGCCAGCAGCAGGGACAGACATAATTCACCCCTCCACTTT. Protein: CASSRDRHNSPLHF.